Here is one T cell receptor beta chain with its context. In its sample, this clonotype was seen a few times. What antigen it recognizes has not been identified. Base qualities are missing; no much larger clone stands one base away. The sample originates from a study of breast tumors, draining lymph nodes, adjacent tissues (dated by TCRdb to 2016 to 2017). Notes on the research overall: The study compared TCR beta repertoires across tumor, adjacent nontumor tissue and axillary lymph nodes from breast cancer patients. In human breast cancer, the study set out to evaluate how tumor, surrounding tissue and draining lymph node repertoires relate to one another and whether T cells may move between these sites. What the authors observed across the whole study: The study presented the conclusion that tumor T cells originate in lymph nodes as consistent with a hypothesis, not as something directly demonstrated. Tumor and nontumor tissue repertoires were found to be significantly more similar in luminal-like than in basal-like breast cancer. The data were judged consistent with most tumor T cells deriving from the lymph node and then expanding within tumor tissue. Tumors showed preferential V and J gene usage, and their T-cell repertoire diversity fell below that of lymph nodes yet above that of nontumor tissue.

TCRdb names Illumina HiSeq 2000 as the instrument used. TCR beta chain libraries were generated through multiplex PCR amplification. The amplified TCR beta chain products were analyzed by high-throughput sequencing. The public reads were quality trimmed at Q25 with fastp and then assembled into clones with MiXCR by TCRdb, keeping productive beta chains. Rows are unified per CDR3 protein, each entry keeping the most common DNA and genes. The sample contains about 15,000 distinct CDR3 sequences, around 49% of them found a single time. Jointly, the top ten make up 16% of the sample. The adjacent samples were made up of nontumor breast tissue around the tumor. From a lookup of the germline V gene, CDR1 and CDR2 are ENHRY and SYGVKD. Including cysteine and phenylalanine, the CDR3 has 15 amino acids. The CDR3 DNA has 45 bases and is translated from base 1. Trimming removed 10 bases from V and 0 bases from J; the gene matches leave 11 bases unexplained.

Sequencing was performed on tumor-adjacent breast tissue. The sequence derives from a female donor with breast cancer. Some clones in this sample may be carry-over from other donors' samples. Recombination joined TRBV10-3 with TRBJ2-7; 8 bases in the junction line up with TRBD2. The CDR3: CATCSVAGSSYEQYF. The nucleotides read TGTGCCACCTGCTCGGTAGCGGGATCCTCCTACGAGCAGTACTTC.